This T cell receptor beta chain originates from a study of T cell repertoires in cytomegalovirus infection. Overall study: CMV epitopes in the study were HLA-C-restricted (recently identified) and HLA-B-restricted (well studied). Matching HLA type and CMV infection were both indicated by public TCR beta signatures.

TCRdb reprocessed the reads via MiXCR and lists one record per CDR3 protein. There are roughly 700,000 distinct CDR3 sequences in the sample; roughly 33% occur only once, and 15% to 20% lies in the top ten. Study observations and caveats: CMV carriers having the relevant HLA were flagged by cumulative public TCR beta family frequency. CMV-specific TCR beta clonotypes restricted by HLA-C were the ones dominating the ex vivo response.

Details on this clonotype: Its antigen is unknown.

The sample in question was cultured PBMCs, obtained from culture after CMV antigen stimulation. This TCR was sampled from a human donor in good health (CMV status not recorded). Some clones in this sample may be carry-over from other donors' samples.

CDR3 in DNA: TGTGCCAGCAGTGAAGCCCACTGGCGGGGGGTCAATGAGCAGTTCTTC. Its protein product is CASSEAHWRGVNEQFF. The V call is TRBV6-1, the J call TRBJ2-1, with 8 bases lining up with TRBD2. CDR1 and CDR2 from the germline V gene are MNHNS and SASEGT. J lost 6 bases, V lost 0 bases, and 7 bases had no gene match. CDR3 length equals 16 residues.